This TCR beta chain was found in a study of resident and recirculating memory T cells in vitiligo. Study context: Shave-biopsy epidermis from lesional and nonlesional skin was sequenced alongside PBMCs.

Profiled with immunoSEQ multiplex PCR; TCRdb holds only in-frame clones, not every one. The table has about 76,000 clones, roughly nine tenths seen once; the top ten hold more than 4.5%. This CDR3 is built from 17 residues. Germline lookup yields CDR1 SGHNT and CDR2 YENEEA. With 3 bases removed from V and 0 bases from J, the gap between germline ends came to 16 bases. No patient showed confetti depigmentation, a clinical sign of active disease. The source material was blood. The V call is TRBV11-3, the J call TRBJ2-3, with D perhaps TRBD2 (6 bases). The receptor was derived from a male donor with vitiligo. The CDR3 DNA is TGTGCCAGCAGCTTTTTCCTTGGCGGGGCTAGCACAGATACGCAGTATTTT. Amino acid sequence: CASSFFLGGASTDTQYF.